This T cell receptor (beta chain) was found in a study of identical twins' blood T cells. The CDR3 length is 13 residues. Germline CDR1 WNHNN, CDR2 SYGVQD (reference sequence). V lost 7 bases to trimming and J lost 2 bases, with 10 bases between them. As concerns this clonotype: The antigen is undetermined.

Overall study results and limits: Abundant TCRbeta CDR3s overlapped more between twins than with unrelated donors. Twins shared about as many clonotypes as their cloneset sizes predicted.

A previously described protocol, modified, built RNA-based TCR cDNA libraries. MiXCR was run by TCRdb on the 5' RACE reads, yielding one entry per CDR3 protein. The sample holds a few hundred thousand distinct CDR3 sequences; more than 25% are singletons and the top ten take 5.5% to 7%. The rearrangement links TRBV10-1 to TRBJ2-3; tentatively, D is TRBD1 or TRBD2 (5 bases each). The sample taken for sequencing was PBMCs. The TCR originated in a woman aged 18-55 years in good health. The CDR3 DNA is TGCGCCAGCAACCGGGACCCCACAGATACGCAGTATTTT. This gives the protein CASNRDPTDTQYF.